Described below is a single T cell receptor beta chain sequence and its context. Antigen unknown. The sample is drawn from a study of siplizumab effects on memory and regulatory T cells. Unstimulated naive, memory, effector memory and TEMRA subsets were subjected to sequencing in a few donor pairs. The protocol was immunoSEQ multiplex PCR, while the TCRdb copy is restricted to in-frame clones and leaves out a portion. The sample lists about 55,000 clones, nearly 98% occurring once. The study, taken as a whole, reports: Suppression by proliferating Tregs derived from siplizumab cultures was not verified.

The CDR3 is made up of 14 amino acids. The germline V gene encodes CDR1 MNHNS and CDR2 SASEGT. J lost 5 bases, V lost 9 bases, and 7 bases had no gene match. This sequence was found in a human donor in good health. The chain couples TRBV6-1 to TRBJ2-5; TRBD2 agrees at 12 bases. Sequencing was carried out using naive CD4+ T cells sorted from blood. The CDR3 DNA reads as TGTGCCAGTCAACTAGCGGGAGGTTGGGAGACCCAGTACTTC. Amino acids: CASQLAGGWETQYF.